The T cell receptor (beta chain) under discussion was sequenced for a study of T-cell memory formation after mild COVID-19. This clonotype was detected ten times or more. In germline, CDR1 is DFQATT, CDR2 SNEGSKA (reference sequence). The CDR3 is 14 residues long. V was trimmed by 5 bases and J by 4 bases, leaving 14 bases between them. TCRdb passed the 5' RACE reads through MiXCR, listing each CDR3 protein once. The sample has under 40,000 distinct CDR3 sequences, 7% to 8% seen once. The clonotype originates from a man between 18 and 29 years old who had mild COVID-19 (a few samples of this study predate the infection). Cell type and time point are not known. The specimen sequenced was PBMCs or a T cell subset sorted from them (not recorded which). The V gene is TRBV20-1, the J gene TRBJ1-4; TRBD1 is a possible D gene (5 bases). In nucleotides, the CDR3 is TGCAGTGCTCTTCGACAGCCTGATAATGAAAAACTGTTTTTT. It encodes CSALRQPDNEKLFF.